The TCR beta chain under discussion was sequenced for a study of cytomegalovirus exposure and HLA in healthy donors. The study, taken as a whole, reports: Reported findings show TCR beta sequences accurately forecast HLA-A and HLA-B alleles in most subjects. Reports indicated that the classifier achieved high specificity and sensitivity in diagnosing cytomegalovirus status. A later analysis found most CMV-associated TCR beta chains apparently HLA-restricted. With later analysis, a missense DCLRE1C variant became linked to TCR beta V- and J-gene trimming.

Primers for the PCR totalled 60 Vbeta and 13 Jbeta. The data were produced by immunoSEQ multiplex PCR, yet TCRdb's version contains in-frame clones alone and is incomplete. This sample has 85,000 to 100,000 clones; 79% occur once, and the top ten carry around 3.5%. As for this clone: The antigen remains unidentified.

Germline CDR1 reads SGHRS; CDR2 reads YFSETQ. The CDR3 is 16 residues long. Germline trimming cut 4 bases from V and 5 bases from J; bases unmatched to any gene: 10. Sequenced: PBMCs. The origin of this receptor is a male donor in good health and CMV-seropositive. The chain carries TRBV5-1 and TRBJ1-4; TRBD1 matches 8 bases. The CDR3 loop reads CASSLRAGGRNEKLFF. CDR3 sequence (DNA): TGCGCCAGCAGCCTGAGGGCAGGGGGCCGAAATGAAAAACTGTTTTTT.